One sample yielded the 23 T cell receptor beta chains listed below, sequenced in a study of T-cell reconstitution after alpha-beta-depleted transplantation in children. Unique molecular identifiers were incorporated during preparation of the TCRbeta library. TCRdb ran MiXCR on the PCR reads and lists one entry per CDR3 protein. The sample shows hundreds of thousands of distinct CDR3 sequences, approximately 12% of them seen only once. The specimen comprised PBMCs, mostly from graft donor cells, sampled 360 days after TCRalphabeta/CD19-depleted stem cell transplant. The receptors here all came from a male patient aged 10-17 years who had a stem cell transplant for acute myeloid leukemia, so the T cells may come from the graft donor.

The chain links TRBV9 to TRBJ2-1; D remains unclear. CDR1 and CDR2 (germline): SGDLS, YYNGEE. Trimming removed 0 bases at V and 1 base at J, with 11 bases between. The CDR3 contains 16 residues. CDR3 amino acids: CASSVGTARSYNEQFF. The DNA for the CDR3 is TGTGCCAGCAGCGTAGGGACCGCCAGGTCCTACAATGAGCAGTTCTTC.

In its sample, this clonotype was seen many times. The gene calls are TRBV7-9 and TRBJ2-2; D is ambiguous. The CDR3 extends over 14 amino acids. The V end was cut by 6 bases, the J end by 2 bases, with 10 bases between. Germline V lookup: CDR1 SEHNR, CDR2 FQNEAQ (reference sequence). CDR3 region: CASRVGPNTGELFF. The CDR3 DNA reads as TGTGCCAGCAGGGTAGGGCCAAACACCGGGGAGCTGTTTTTT.

This clonotype was counted between two and nine times. The rearrangement joins TRBV5-1 to TRBJ2-2; TRBD2 matches at 7 bases. Germline lookup yields CDR1 SGHRS and CDR2 YFSETQ. Trimming took 2 bases from V and 12 from J; bases not matched to a gene: 4. This CDR3 contains 12 residues. The CDR3 DNA reads TGCGCCAGCAGCTTCGGGGAGGGAAAGCTGTTTTTT. This translates into CASSFGEGKLFF.

This clonotype was counted many times. The chain is built from TRBV7-2 and TRBJ2-5, with 13 bases lining up with TRBD2. Unmatched junction bases numbered 4, after V lost 4 bases and J lost 2 bases. The CDR3 spans 16 residues. In germline, CDR1 is SGHTA, CDR2 FQGNSA. CDR3 sequence: CASSSGLAGQQETQYF. The CDR3 coding sequence is TGTGCCAGCAGCTCGGGACTAGCGGGGCAACAAGAGACCCAGTACTTC.

V usage is TRBV29-1 and J usage is TRBJ2-5; D unclear. The V end was cut by 6 bases, the J end by 5 bases, with 13 bases between. This CDR3 spans 12 amino acids. Germline V lookup: CDR1 SQVTM, CDR2 ANQGSEA. The CDR3 sequence: CSVDFTGETQYF. In DNA form, the CDR3 reads TGCAGCGTCGATTTCACGGGCGAGACCCAGTACTTC.

This clonotype was recorded only once. V and J are TRBV20-1 and TRBJ2-3; D tentatively fits TRBD1 or TRBD2 (5 bases each). The V end was cut by 2 bases, the J end by 0 bases, with 15 bases between. The V gene's germline CDR1 is DFQATT and CDR2 SNEGSKA (reference sequence). This CDR3 has 16 amino acids. The DNA for the CDR3 is TGCAGTGCTAGAATGGGGACGCGATCTAGCACAGATACGCAGTATTTT. This translates into CSARMGTRSSTDTQYF.

This clonotype was recorded at least ten times. The V call is TRBV20-1, the J call TRBJ2-3, with D maybe TRBD2 (5 bases). Trimming shortened V by 3 bases and J by 0 bases, and 13 bases separated the two germline ends. This CDR3 region has 15 residues. Germline V gene lookup returns CDR1 DFQATT and CDR2 SNEGSKA (reference sequence). In nucleotides, the CDR3 is TGCAGTGCTAGCTTCCTAGCAGTTAGCACAGATACGCAGTATTTT. It is translated as CSASFLAVSTDTQYF.

This clonotype has ten or more counts. The J gene is TRBJ1-4, the V gene TRBV6-5, with no clear D. V lost 3 bases, J lost 6 bases, and 20 bases lay in between. Germline values: CDR1 MNHEY, CDR2 SVGAGI. The length of the CDR3 is 17 residues. CDR3 DNA: TGTGCCAGCAGTTATCAGCTCGGGCAAGGGCTCGATGAAAAACTGTTTTTT. It yields the protein CASSYQLGQGLDEKLFF.

This clonotype was counted at least ten times. The chain has TRBV28 and TRBJ2-3, with 7 positions matching TRBD2. V shed 10 bases, J shed 2 bases, and the junction held 9 bases outside the gene matches. Germline-derived CDR1 and CDR2 are MDHEN and SYDVKM. The CDR3 sequence is 14 residues long. CDR3 DNA sequence: TGTGCCATCCGCCCGGGAGGCCTCACAGATACGCAGTATTTT. Translating it yields CAIRPGGLTDTQYF.

At least ten counts were recorded for this clonotype. CDR3 sequence reads: CSVVKVSGSPDTQYF. The CDR3 region has the DNA TGCAGCGTTGTAAAGGTTAGCGGGAGCCCAGATACGCAGTATTTT. This sequence joins TRBV29-1 and TRBJ2-3, with 9 bases lining up with TRBD2. The CDR3 extends over 15 amino acids. Losses at the gene ends were 4 bases for V and 4 bases for J; bases not matched to a gene: 9. Germline V gives CDR1 SQVTM, CDR2 ANQGSEA.

The chain recombines TRBV12-3 or TRBV12-4 with TRBJ2-3; D is uncertain. The CDR3 consists of 18 residues. Between the trimmed V and J ends, which lost 3 bases and 1 base, there was a span of 20 bases. The CDR3 protein is CASSFDPWIQPGTDTQYF. As DNA, the CDR3 is TGTGCCAGCAGTTTTGACCCGTGGATTCAACCTGGCACAGATACGCAGTATTTT.

In its sample, this clonotype was seen many times. V is TRBV7-2 and J is TRBJ2-5; a possible D gene is TRBD1 (5 bases). Germline V gene data show CDR1 as SGHTA and CDR2 as FQGNSA. V lost 3 bases and J lost 5, with 10 bases in between. The CDR3 consists of 13 residues. Here the CDR3 DNA reads TGTGCCAGCAGCTTTCAGGGTTTGGAGACCCAGTACTTC. Its protein product is CASSFQGLETQYF. The entire variable domain, with the rest obtained from reference TRBV7-2 and TRBJ2-5, is as follows: GAGVSQSPSNKVTEKGKDVELRCDPISGHTALYWYRQSLGQGLEFLIYFQGNSAPDKSGLPSDRFSAERTGGSVSTLTIQRTQQEDSAVYLCASSFQGLETQYFGPGTRLLVL.

The chain recombines TRBV18 with TRBJ2-5; TRBD2 aligns across 8 bases. V gave up 3 bases and J gave up 1 base; unmatched junction bases: 7. From germline, CDR1 is KGHSH and CDR2 LQKENI. The CDR3 contains 16 residues. The CDR3 DNA reads TGTGCCAGCTCACCCCTAGTAGCGGGGTTCCAAGAGACCCAGTACTTC. It translates to CASSPLVAGFQETQYF.

The chain links TRBV7-2 to TRBJ2-1; tentatively, D is TRBD2 (6 bases). This CDR3 spans 16 amino acids. Germline V gene sequence: CDR1 SGHTA, CDR2 FQGNSA. Trimming removed 4 bases at V and 4 bases at J, with 17 bases between. In nucleotides, the CDR3 is TGTGCCAGCAGCTACCTGGGGCTAGCGTTTTACAATGAGCAGTTCTTC. Amino acid sequence: CASSYLGLAFYNEQFF.

V and J are TRBV25-1 and TRBJ2-1; a possible D gene is TRBD1 (5 bases). The CDR3 loop spans 13 amino acids. Germline V lookup: CDR1 MGHDK, CDR2 SYGVNS. The ends were cut back, 1 base at V and 15 bases at J, with 16 bases in the middle. The CDR3 reads CASSELVSFGAFF. The CDR3 nucleotides read TGTGCCAGCAGTGAATTGGTCAGCTTTGGGGCGTTCTTC.

The chain combines TRBV7-9 with TRBJ2-4; TRBD1 matches 10 bases. The J segment lost 3 bases and the V segment lost 5 bases, leaving 10 bases of the junction unmatched. This CDR3 is built from 17 residues. Germline V gene sequence: CDR1 SEHNR, CDR2 FQNEAQ (reference sequence). The CDR3 reads CASSAGTGAYGKNIQYF. In DNA, the CDR3 is TGTGCCAGCAGCGCCGGGACAGGGGCTTACGGCAAAAACATTCAGTACTTC.

This clonotype was counted many times. The J gene is TRBJ2-7, the V gene TRBV9, with D unclear. Germline V gene data show CDR1 as SGDLS and CDR2 as YYNGEE. Trimming took off 0 bases at V and 7 bases at J, with 17 bases between the two ends. This CDR3 is built from 15 residues. DNA for the CDR3: TGTGCCAGCAGCGTAGGCGCAGAGGTGTTGTATGAGCAGTACTTC. Protein product: CASSVGAEVLYEQYF.

This clonotype was seen a handful of times. V is TRBV24-1 and J is TRBJ2-2; perhaps TRBD1 as D (5 bases). The CDR3 sequence is 14 residues long. V lost 5 bases and J lost 0, with 6 bases in between. Germline V gene data show CDR1 as KGHDR and CDR2 as SFDVKD. This CDR3 reads CATSAGSNTGELFF. As DNA, the CDR3 is TGTGCCACCAGTGCAGGGTCGAACACCGGGGAGCTGTTTTTT.

With respect to this clonotype: One base away lies a much larger clone, so this may be a sequencing read error. V and J are TRBV6-2 or TRBV6-3 and TRBJ2-3, with D hard to call. CDR1 is MNHEY, CDR2 SVGEGT, per germline. The CDR3 sequence is 13 residues long. The DNA for the CDR3 is TGTGTCAGCAGTTACTTTAAGTCGGATACGCAGTATTTT. This translates into CVSSYFKSDTQYF.

The chain recombines TRBV2 with TRBJ2-4; D is unclear. Germline lookup yields CDR1 SNHLY and CDR2 FYNNEI. The V and J ends lost 7 bases and 1 base respectively, with 14 bases between them. This CDR3 contains 15 residues. The CDR3 reads CASIPDGGAKNIQYF. CDR3 bases: TGTGCCAGCATTCCCGACGGTGGGGCCAAAAACATTCAGTACTTC.

The rearrangement links TRBV9 to TRBJ2-2; D is perhaps TRBD1 (5 bases). Trimming stripped 0 bases from V and 8 bases from J, with 11 bases between. Germline lookup yields CDR1 SGDLS and CDR2 YYNGEE. This CDR3 spans 14 amino acids. Written as DNA, the CDR3 is TGTGCCAGCAGCGTAGACCCCAGGACAGGGGAGCTGTTTTTT. This sequence encodes CASSVDPRTGELFF.

This clonotype has ten or more counts. V usage is TRBV7-8 and J usage is TRBJ2-1; weak D call: TRBD1 (7 bases). Germline assignment: CDR1 SGHVS and CDR2 FQNEAQ. V was cut by 3 bases and J by 2 bases, with 11 bases left in between. The CDR3 is 15 residues long. DNA of the CDR3: TGTGCCAGCAGCTTGCCAGGGGGGACCTACAATGAGCAGTTCTTC. Its protein product is CASSLPGGTYNEQFF.

This clonotype was recorded a few times. The rearrangement uses TRBV2 and TRBJ2-1, with TRBD2 matching over 9 bases. CDR1 and CDR2 (germline): SNHLY, FYNNEI. The CDR3 has 16 amino acids. V was clipped by 2 bases and J by 10 bases; unmatched bases: 12. The CDR3 DNA reads as TGTGCCAGCAGTGAATCCCTAGCGGGGAGTTTTGGGGAGCAGTTCTTC. Translation: CASSESLAGSFGEQFF.